Following are 10 T cell receptor beta chains from one sample sequenced in a study of blood T cell repertoires in COVID-19. Measured with immunoSEQ multiplex PCR; TCRdb has only the in-frame clones, and not every one. Among some 320,000 clones listed, 75% to 85% were seen once. Sequencing was carried out using peripheral blood. The receptors originated from a human donor in a cohort sampled during active COVID-19.

V usage is TRBV19 and J usage is TRBJ2-1; D may be TRBD1 (5 bases). The CDR3 covers 12 residues. V lost 2 bases and J lost 8, with 7 bases in between. The germline V gene has CDR1 LNHDA and CDR2 SQIVND (reference sequence). CDR3 protein: CASSIRGDEQFF. CDR3 in DNA: TGTGCCAGTAGTATAAGGGGCGATGAGCAGTTCTTC. Complete variable domain (other parts from reference TRBV19 and TRBJ2-1): DGGITQSPKYLFRKEGQNVTLSCEQNLNHDAMYWYRQDPGQGLRLIYYSQIVNDFQKGDIAEGYSVSREKKESFPLTVTSAQKNPTAFYLCASSIRGDEQFFGPGTRLTVL.

The chain uses TRBV24-1 and TRBJ2-2, with a weak D call TRBD1 (6 bases). Germline-derived CDR1 and CDR2 are KGHDR and SFDVKD. CDR3 length equals 15 residues. The V and J ends lost 0 bases and 6 bases respectively, with 10 bases between them. The CDR3 DNA is TGTGCCACCAGTGATTTGATGGGGGCGTCCGGGGAGCTGTTTTTT. The encoded protein is CATSDLMGASGELFF.

This chain connects TRBV2 to TRBJ1-6; the match to TRBD1 covers 7 bases. There are 16 residues in the CDR3. In germline, CDR1 is SNHLY, CDR2 FYNNEI. The J segment lost 8 bases and the V segment lost 6 bases, leaving 13 bases of the junction unmatched. CDR3 nucleotide sequence: TGTGCCAGCAGCACCCCGGAAGGGACAGTAGATTCACCCCTCCACTTT. Amino acid sequence: CASSTPEGTVDSPLHF.

The J gene is TRBJ1-1, the V gene TRBV4-2; the D gene is possibly TRBD1 (6 bases). This CDR3 region has 16 residues. Germline V gene data show CDR1 as LGHNA and CDR2 as YNFKEQ. V lost 1 base and J lost 1, with 13 bases in between. CDR3 bases: TGTGCCAGCAGCCAAGGAGGGGGGGGGTGGAACACTGAAGCTTTCTTT. Translating gives CASSQGGGGWNTEAFF.

V is TRBV29-1 and J is TRBJ1-1, with TRBD1 as a possible D gene (5 bases). The CDR3 runs 14 residues. The V gene lost 4 bases and the J gene lost 3 bases, with 15 bases spanning the gap. Germline V CDR1 and CDR2: SQVTM, ANQGSEA. CDR3 sequence reads: CSVGQGKLDTEAFF. As DNA, the CDR3 is TGCAGCGTTGGGCAGGGTAAGTTGGACACTGAAGCTTTCTTT.

CDR3 residues: CATEIAGANVLTF. In DNA, the CDR3 is TGTGCCACCGAAATAGCTGGGGCCAACGTCCTGACTTTC. V usage is TRBV18 and J usage is TRBJ2-6; D is uncertain. V lost 10 bases to trimming and J lost 2 bases, with 9 bases between them. The CDR3 is 13 residues long. Germline-derived CDR1 and CDR2 are KGHSH and LQKENI.

This sequence joins TRBV4-1 and TRBJ1-2; unclear D gene. The CDR3 is 15 residues long. V lost 0 bases and J 7 bases, leaving 15 bases between the germline ends. Germline assignment: CDR1 MGHRA and CDR2 YSYEKL. The DNA for the CDR3 is TGCGCCAGCAGCCAAGATACATCAGGTTCTGGTGGCTACACCTTC. This translates into CASSQDTSGSGGYTF.

The chain employs TRBV7-9 and TRBJ2-2; 9 bases are shared with TRBD1. Germline trimming cut 2 bases from V and 6 bases from J; bases unmatched to any gene: 4. Germline V gene lookup returns CDR1 SEHNR and CDR2 FQNEAQ (reference sequence). This CDR3 contains 15 residues. The CDR3 reads CASSLTQGAAGELFF. The CDR3 DNA follows: TGTGCCAGCAGCTTAACACAGGGGGCGGCCGGGGAGCTGTTTTTT.

V usage is TRBV5-5 and J usage is TRBJ2-7; D may be TRBD2 (5 bases). Germline lookup yields CDR1 SGHKS and CDR2 YYEKEE (reference sequence). The ends were cut back, 5 bases at V and 4 bases at J, with 7 bases in the middle. The CDR3 covers 11 residues. CDR3 DNA: TGTGCCAGCAGGCGGACTTACGAGCAGTACTTC. Its protein is CASRRTYEQYF.

This clone was counted once. The chain has TRBV7-9 and TRBJ1-2, with a weak D call TRBD1 (5 bases). In germline, CDR1 is SEHNR, CDR2 FQNEAQ (reference sequence). The V gene lost 3 bases and the J gene lost 8 bases, with 13 bases spanning the gap. This CDR3 contains 13 residues. CDR3 nucleotides: TGTGCCAGCAGCTTCGGGGGATCGGACGGCTACACCTTC. Its translation is CASSFGGSDGYTF.